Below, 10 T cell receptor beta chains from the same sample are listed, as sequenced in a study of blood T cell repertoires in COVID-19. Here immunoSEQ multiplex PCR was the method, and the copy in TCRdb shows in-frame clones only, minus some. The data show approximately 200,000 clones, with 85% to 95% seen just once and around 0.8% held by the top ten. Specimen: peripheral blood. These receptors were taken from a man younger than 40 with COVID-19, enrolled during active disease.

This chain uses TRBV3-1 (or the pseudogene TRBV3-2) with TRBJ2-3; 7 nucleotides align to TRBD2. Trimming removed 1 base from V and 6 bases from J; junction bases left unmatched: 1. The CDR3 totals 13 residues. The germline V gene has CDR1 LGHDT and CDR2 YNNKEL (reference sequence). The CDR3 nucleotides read TGTGCCAGCAGCCAAGGGGAGGGGGATACGCAGTATTTT. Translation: CASSQGEGDTQYF.

CDR3 DNA: TGTGCCAGCTCACCACCGTCGGGTGACCGTTGGGCTTTCTTT. Amino acids: CASSPPSGDRWAFF. The chain links TRBV18 to TRBJ1-1; D uncertain. Germline CDR1 KGHSH, CDR2 LQKENI. The CDR3 runs 14 residues. Trimming shortened V by 0 bases and J by 11 bases, and 16 bases separated the two germline ends.

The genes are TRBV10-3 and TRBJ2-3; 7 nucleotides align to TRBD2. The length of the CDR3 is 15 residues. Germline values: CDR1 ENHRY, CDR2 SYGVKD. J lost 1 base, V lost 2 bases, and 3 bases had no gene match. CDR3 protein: CAISERGGGTDTQYF. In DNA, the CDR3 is TGTGCCATCAGTGAGCGCGGGGGTGGCACAGATACGCAGTATTTT.

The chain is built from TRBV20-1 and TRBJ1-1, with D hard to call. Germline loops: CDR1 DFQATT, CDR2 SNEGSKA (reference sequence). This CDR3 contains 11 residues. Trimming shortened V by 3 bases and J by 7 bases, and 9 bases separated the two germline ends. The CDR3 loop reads CSASRGVEAFF. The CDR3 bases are TGCAGTGCTAGTCGGGGTGTTGAAGCTTTCTTT.

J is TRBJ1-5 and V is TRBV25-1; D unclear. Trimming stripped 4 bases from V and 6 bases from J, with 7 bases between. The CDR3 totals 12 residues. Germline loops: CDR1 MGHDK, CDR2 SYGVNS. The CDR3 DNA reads TGTGCCAGCAGTGCCCCGGGTCAGCCCCAGCATTTT. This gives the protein CASSAPGQPQHF.

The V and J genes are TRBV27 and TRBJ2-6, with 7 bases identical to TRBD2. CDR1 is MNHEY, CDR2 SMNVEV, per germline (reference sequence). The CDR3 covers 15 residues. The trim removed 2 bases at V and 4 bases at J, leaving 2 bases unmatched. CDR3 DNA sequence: TGTGCCAGCAGTTTAGGGAGGGTCGGGGCCAACGTCCTGACTTTC. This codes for CASSLGRVGANVLTF.

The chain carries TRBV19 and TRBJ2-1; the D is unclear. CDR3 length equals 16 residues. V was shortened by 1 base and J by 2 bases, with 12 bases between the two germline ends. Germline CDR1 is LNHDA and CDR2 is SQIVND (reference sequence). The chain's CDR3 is CASSIGQARPYNEQFF. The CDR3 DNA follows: TGTGCCAGTAGTATAGGACAAGCTCGACCCTACAATGAGCAGTTCTTC.

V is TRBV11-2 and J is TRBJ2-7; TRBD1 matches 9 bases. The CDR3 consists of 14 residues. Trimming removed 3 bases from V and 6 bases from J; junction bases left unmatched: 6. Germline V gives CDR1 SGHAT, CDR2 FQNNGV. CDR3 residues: CASSLGQGPAEQYF. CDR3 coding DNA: TGTGCCAGCAGCTTGGGACAGGGTCCGGCCGAGCAGTACTTC.

This CDR3 reads CASSQVAGKNIQYF. The CDR3 nucleotides read TGTGCCAGCAGCCAAGTAGCTGGAAAAAACATTCAGTACTTC. The chain links TRBV4-2 to TRBJ2-4, with D hard to call. The CDR3 runs to 14 residues. Germline CDR1 is LGHNA and CDR2 is YNFKEQ. Trimming removed 1 base at V and 4 bases at J, with 8 bases between.

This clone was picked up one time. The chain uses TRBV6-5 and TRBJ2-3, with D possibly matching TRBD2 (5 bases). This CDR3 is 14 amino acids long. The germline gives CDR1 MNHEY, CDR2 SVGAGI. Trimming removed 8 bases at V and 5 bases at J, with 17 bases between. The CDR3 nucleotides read TGTGCCAGCGGCCGGAACCGGGGTGGAGATACGCAGTATTTT. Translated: CASGRNRGGDTQYF.